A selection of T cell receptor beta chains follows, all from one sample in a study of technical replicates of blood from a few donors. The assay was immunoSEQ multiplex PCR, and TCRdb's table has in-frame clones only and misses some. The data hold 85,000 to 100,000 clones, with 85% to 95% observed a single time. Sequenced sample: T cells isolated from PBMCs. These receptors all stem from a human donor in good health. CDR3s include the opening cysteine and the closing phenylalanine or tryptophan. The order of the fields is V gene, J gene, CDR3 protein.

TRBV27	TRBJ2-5	CASSPQITGGGETQYF
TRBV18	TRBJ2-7	CASSPLAGGRVHEQYF
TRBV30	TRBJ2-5	CAWNWRGSQETQYF
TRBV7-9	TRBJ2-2	CASSTSARGRVGELFF
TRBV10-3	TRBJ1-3	CAISESTRNSGNTIYF
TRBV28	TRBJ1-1	CASTPWRGLTEAFF
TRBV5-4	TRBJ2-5	CASSFQGSREETQYF
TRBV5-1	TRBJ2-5	CASSLASSEETQYF
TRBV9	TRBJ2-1	CASSAAGEFYNEQFF
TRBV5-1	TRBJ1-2	CASSLVRGDRTSNYGYTF
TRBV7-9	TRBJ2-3	CASSSRTSRSTDTQYF
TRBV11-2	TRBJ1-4	CASSLGQGLSHRPYEKLFF
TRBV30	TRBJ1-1	CAWYHRANTEAFF
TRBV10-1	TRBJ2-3	CASSLSGQGADTQYF